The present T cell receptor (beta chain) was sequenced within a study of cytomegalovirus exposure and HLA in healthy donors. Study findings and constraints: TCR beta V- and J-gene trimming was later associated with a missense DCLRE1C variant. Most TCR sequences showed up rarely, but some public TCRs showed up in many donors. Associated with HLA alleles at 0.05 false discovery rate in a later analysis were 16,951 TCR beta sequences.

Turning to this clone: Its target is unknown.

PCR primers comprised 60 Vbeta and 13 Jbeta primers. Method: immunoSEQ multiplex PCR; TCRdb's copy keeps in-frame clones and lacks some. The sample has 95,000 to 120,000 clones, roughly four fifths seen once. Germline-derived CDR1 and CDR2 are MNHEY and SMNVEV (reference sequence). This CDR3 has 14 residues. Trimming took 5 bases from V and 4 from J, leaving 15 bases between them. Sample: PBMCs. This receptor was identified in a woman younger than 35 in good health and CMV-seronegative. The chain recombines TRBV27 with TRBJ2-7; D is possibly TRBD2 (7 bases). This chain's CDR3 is CASSLEGGGYEQYF. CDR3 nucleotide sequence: TGTGCCAGCAGTCTAGAGGGAGGGGGGTACGAGCAGTACTTC.